A selection of T cell receptor beta chains follows, all from one sample in a study of blood T cells in healthy people across ages. One entry per CDR3 protein results from TCRdb running MiXCR on the 5' RACE reads. Counted here are over a million distinct CDR3 sequences, around 55% occurring once; the ten biggest clones make up 5% to 7%. Sequencing was performed on blood. The source of these receptors is a man between 18 and 35 years old in good health. The conserved cysteine and the conserved F or W are not part of the CDR3 here. The D gene is left open where the match is weak. Expanded clones are given a class, and other clones once, few, many or no size at all.

SARESGINEQY | - | TRBV20-1 | 11 | TRBD2 | TRBJ2-5
ASSFATNEQF | few | TRBV5-1 | 10 | - | TRBJ2-1
DSSVEGSSLYEQY | - | TRBV9 | 13 | - | -
TSSQVDSYGYT | - | TRBV4-1 | 11 | - | TRBJ1-2
SARDRGRPGELF | - | TRBV20-1 | 12 | TRBD1 | TRBJ2-2
ASSVDSLYGYT | - | TRBV6-4 | 11 | - | TRBJ1-2
SVEVGYGGANTDTQY | few | TRBV29-1 | 15 | TRBD2 | TRBJ2-3
ASSQAREGSSYEQY | - | TRBV4-1 | 14 | - | TRBJ2-7
ASSQTQAPGANVLT | - | TRBV14 | 14 | - | TRBJ2-6
ASSPGNADTQY | once | TRBV19 | 11 | - | TRBJ2-3
ASSSPRAGYNEQF | - | TRBV7-9 | 13 | - | TRBJ2-1
ASSRQGRQH | - | TRBV28 | 9 | TRBD1 | TRBJ1-5
ASKSEGQSNSPLH | few | TRBV10-2 | 13 | - | TRBJ1-6
ASRSGVPSTDTQY | few | TRBV27 | 13 | - | TRBJ2-3
AISEWGTEDGYI | - | TRBV10-3 | 12 | - | TRBJ1-2
ASSDWVSSYEQF | - | TRBV25-1 | 12 | - | TRBJ2-1
ASSPQTSFGCEQY | - | TRBV9 | 13 | TRBD2 | -
ASSWYHGTVGQPQH | - | TRBV5-1 | 14 | TRBD1 | TRBJ1-5
ASSPIVDRVLGDTEAF | once | TRBV19 | 16 | - | TRBJ1-1
ASSLSGGESYEQY | - | TRBV28 | 13 | - | TRBJ2-7
ASSFLGGSFSYNSPLH | few | TRBV28 | 16 | - | TRBJ1-6
ASSPTLSYNEQF | - | TRBV7-2 | 12 | - | TRBJ2-1
AGSPAGTYEQY | - | TRBV2 | 11 | TRBD2 | TRBJ2-7
STQGVGLNTEAF | - | TRBV29-1 | 12 | - | TRBJ1-1
ASSQSRANSYNEQF | - | TRBV4-3 | 14 | - | TRBJ2-1
ASSAHQLRDQETQY | - | TRBV12-3/TRBV12-4 | 14 | - | TRBJ2-5
ASSYSYGETNYGYT | once | TRBV6-5 | 14 | - | TRBJ1-2
ASSQDGDRSTYKQY | - | TRBV4-2 | 14 | TRBD1 | TRBJ2-7
ASSQVASGARSSYNEQF | - | TRBV3-1 | 17 | TRBD2 | TRBJ2-1